The clone carrying this T cell receptor (beta chain) was seen just once. The sample is drawn from a study of technical replicates of blood from several donors. The CDR3 runs 15 residues. The method was immunoSEQ multiplex PCR; TCRdb's version includes in-frame clones alone and lacks a portion of them. The profile shows 60,000 or so clones, 85% to 90% of them singletons. Sequencing was carried out using PBMCs. This TCR derives from a human donor in good health. Some clones in this sample may be carry-over from other donors' samples. The rearrangement uses TRBV12-2 and TRBJ2-6; the tabulated D call, TRBD1, remains unverified against the DNA. TRBV12-2 constitutes a pseudogene. The CDR3 here is CARAGAFSGANVLTF. CDR3 in DNA: TGTGCGCGGGCAGGGGCCTTCTCTGGGGCCAACGTCCTGACTTTC.